This T cell receptor (beta chain) was sequenced during a study of cytomegalovirus exposure and HLA in healthy donors. At the level of the study: The Caucasian-associated ancestry cluster held roughly 78% of approximately 400 genotyped donors. General study findings and limits: Earlier results showed most TCR beta V segments being productive about 87% or about 30% of the time.

The PCR employed 60 Vbeta primers together with 13 Jbeta primers. Sequencing used immunoSEQ multiplex PCR; TCRdb keeps in-frame clones, though not all of them. The top ten clones hold 1% of a sample with about 130,000 clones, 80% of them seen once. In germline, CDR1 is SGHRS, CDR2 YFSETQ. The CDR3 spans 15 residues. Despite likely unrecorded immune exposures, the donors were nominally healthy at the time of sampling. As concerns this clone: Antigen: not known. Germline is not matched at one junction end, which may reflect a read error.

What was sequenced was PBMCs. The receptor was derived from a middle-aged man in good health and CMV-seronegative. The V call is TRBV5-1, the J call TRBJ2-2; D might be TRBD1 (6 bases). The CDR3 DNA reads as TGCGCCAGCAGCCCGAGGGGGTCGGGCACCGGGGAGCTGCTTTTT. Its protein product is CASSPRGSGTGELLF.